This TCR beta chain was identified during a study of blood T cell repertoires in COVID-19. Original methodology: Counts of nucleated cells, estimated from reference gene primer amplification, were obtained. Only in-frame clones appear in the TCRdb table, and some are missing; sequencing was by immunoSEQ multiplex PCR. V, J and clone size reflect that table, while D and trimming were determined from the DNA. This sample has about 89,000 clones, with 65% to 85% found just once. Seattle enrolled patients during active infection and tracked them longitudinally. The CDR3 has 16 residues. CDR1 is MNHEY, CDR2 SMNVEV, per germline (reference sequence). Trimming removed 7 bases at V and 3 bases at J, with 22 bases between.

The origin of this receptor is a man in his sixties or seventies with COVID-19, enrolled during active disease. Sequences were obtained from peripheral blood. The gene calls are TRBV27 and TRBJ2-7; unclear D gene. CDR3 sequence (DNA): TGTGCCAGCATCGTCACGGGTCGGCACATAAACTACGAGCAGTACTTC. Amino acid sequence: CASIVTGRHINYEQYF.